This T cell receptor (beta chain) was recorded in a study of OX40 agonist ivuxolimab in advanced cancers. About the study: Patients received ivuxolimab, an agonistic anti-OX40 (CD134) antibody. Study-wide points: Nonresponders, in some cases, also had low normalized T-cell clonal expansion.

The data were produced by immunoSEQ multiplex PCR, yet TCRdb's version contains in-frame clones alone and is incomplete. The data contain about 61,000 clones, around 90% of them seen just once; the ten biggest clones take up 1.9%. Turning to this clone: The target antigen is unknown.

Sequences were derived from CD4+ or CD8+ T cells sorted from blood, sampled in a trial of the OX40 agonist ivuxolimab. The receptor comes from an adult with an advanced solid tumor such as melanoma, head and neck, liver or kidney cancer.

CDR3 DNA: TGTGCCAGCAGTCCCCGACAGGGGGCTTCCTACGAGCAGTACTTC. This codes for CASSPRQGASYEQYF. The rearrangement uses TRBV6-5 and TRBJ2-7; 10 bases align to TRBD1. The V and J ends lost 5 bases and 1 base, in that order; junction bases with no gene match: 5. There are 15 residues in the CDR3. Germline V CDR1 and CDR2: MNHEY, SVGAGI.